Listed below are T cell receptor beta chains from one sample, sequenced in a study of radiotherapy plus CTLA-4 blockade in lung cancer. The assay was immunoSEQ multiplex PCR, and TCRdb's table has in-frame clones only and misses some. The sample lists some 46,000 clones, around 77% occurring once. The input for sequencing was peripheral blood, taken from a patient treated with radiotherapy plus ipilimumab. Source of these receptors: a human donor with non-small cell lung cancer whose response to radiotherapy plus ipilimumab could not be evaluated. CDR3s include the opening cysteine and the closing phenylalanine or tryptophan. The D gene is left open where the match is weak. Rows may omit the clone size; those that give it use once, few, many or a size class.

CDR3 length	clone size	J gene	D gene	V gene	CDR3 protein	CDR3 DNA
12	.	TRBJ2-7	TRBD1	TRBV30	CAWSIRGSEQYF	TGTGCCTGGAGTATCAGGGGGAGCGAGCAGTACTTC
15	.	TRBJ2-7	TRBD2	TRBV5-1	CASSLGLAGDYEQYF	TGCGCCAGCAGCTTGGGACTAGCGGGAGACTACGAGCAGTACTTC
15	.	TRBJ1-5	TRBD1	TRBV7-2	CASSFDRGPNQPQHF	TGTGCCAGCAGCTTCGACAGGGGGCCCAATCAGCCCCAGCATTTT
15	.	TRBJ1-1	.	TRBV5-5	CAYRAGVAVNTEAFF	TGTGCCTATCGGGCGGGGGTAGCGGTGAACACTGAAGCTTTCTTT
13	.	TRBJ2-7	.	TRBV27	CASSLTQGFEQYF	TGTGCCAGCAGTTTAACGCAGGGGTTCGAGCAGTACTTC
16	.	TRBJ2-2	TRBD2	TRBV5-1	CASSQTSRPNTGELFF	TGCGCCAGCAGCCAGACTAGCCGCCCGAACACCGGGGAGCTGTTTTTT
13	.	TRBJ1-1	.	TRBV30	CAWEGQQNTEAFF	TGTGCCTGGGAGGGACAACAGAACACTGAAGCTTTCTTT
12	.	TRBJ1-2	.	TRBV6-1	CASRLAYYGYTF	TGTGCCAGCAGGTTGGCATACTATGGCTACACCTTC
15	.	TRBJ2-5	TRBD2	TRBV7-3	CASSPVASGARTQYF	TGTGCCAGCAGCCCCGTGGCTAGCGGGGCCAGGACCCAGTACTTC
13	.	TRBJ2-1	.	TRBV30	CAWSVRTYNEQFF	TGTGCCTGGAGTGTAAGGACTTACAATGAGCAGTTCTTC
14	.	TRBJ2-3	.	TRBV6-4	CASSEWLATDTQYF	TGTGCCAGCAGTGAGTGGCTAGCGACAGATACGCAGTATTTT
16	.	TRBJ2-2	.	TRBV6-6	CASSSRGQGGSGELFF	TGTGCCAGCAGTAGCCGCGGACAGGGAGGGTCAGGGGAGCTGTTTTTT
16	.	TRBJ1-4	.	TRBV18	CASSPPTGVGNEKLFF	TGTGCCAGCTCACCCCCCACCGGGGTCGGAAATGAAAAACTGTTTTTT
19	.	TRBJ2-7	TRBD2	TRBV5-1	CASSLALGLAGGTPYEQYF	TGCGCCAGCAGCTTGGCCCTCGGACTAGCGGGGGGCACACCCTACGAGCAGTACTTC
15	.	TRBJ2-7	TRBD1	TRBV5-4	CASSLGDRVAGEQYF	TGTGCCAGCAGCTTGGGGGACAGGGTCGCGGGCGAGCAGTACTTC
14	.	TRBJ2-5	.	TRBV28	CASSSPGNMVPQYF	TGTGCCAGCAGCTCACCAGGGAACATGGTACCCCAGTACTTC
13	once	TRBJ2-7	.	TRBV19	CASRAEGLYEQYF	TGTGCCAGTAGGGCGGAGGGGCTCTACGAGCAGTACTTC
15	.	TRBJ2-7	TRBD1	TRBV5-1	CASSSQTGGRFEQYF	TGCGCCAGCAGCTCGCAGACAGGGGGCCGTTTCGAGCAGTACTTC
14	.	TRBJ2-7	TRBD1	TRBV7-8	CASSLRTGAYEQYF	TGTGCCAGCAGCTTACGGACAGGAGCCTACGAGCAGTACTTC
15	once	TRBJ2-1	.	TRBV30	CAWSVGWRGYNEQFF	TGTGCCTGGAGTGTAGGTTGGCGGGGCTACAATGAGCAGTTCTTC
16	once	TRBJ1-1	TRBD1	TRBV27	CASSRRQGVSNTEAFF	TGTGCCAGCAGTCGGCGACAGGGGGTATCGAACACTGAAGCTTTCTTT
13	.	TRBJ2-7	TRBD2	TRBV19	CASSVAGGYEQYF	TGTGCCAGTAGCGTAGCGGGGGGCTACGAGCAGTACTTC
18	.	TRBJ2-2	.	TRBV11-2	CASSLGGTSGKNTGELLF	TGTGCCAGCAGCTTAGGGGGTACCTCCGGGAAGAACACCGGGGAGCTGCTTTTT
14	.	TRBJ1-1	.	TRBV7-8	CASSLAGQTTEAFF	TGTGCCAGCAGCTTAGCGGGCCAGACCACTGAAGCTTTCTTT
11	.	TRBJ2-7	.	TRBV5-1	CASSLADEQYF	TGCGCCAGCAGCTTGGCCGACGAGCAGTACTTC
14	.	TRBJ1-1	TRBD1	TRBV7-9	CASSPTGWSTEAFF	TGTGCCAGCAGTCCGACAGGGTGGAGCACTGAAGCTTTCTTT
15	.	TRBJ2-1	.	TRBV7-3	CASSPRSGPNNEQFF	TGTGCCAGCAGCCCAAGAAGCGGGCCCAACAATGAGCAGTTCTTC
16	few	TRBJ2-1	TRBD2	TRBV19	CASQTSAQSSYNEQFF	TGTGCCAGCCAAACTAGCGCGCAAAGCTCCTACAATGAGCAGTTCTTC
14	.	TRBJ2-7	.	TRBV18	CASSPRQGLYEQYF	TGTGCCAGCTCACCACGGCAGGGTTTGTACGAGCAGTACTTC
15	.	TRBJ1-1	.	TRBV7-8	CASSLAVGQGTVAFF	TGTGCCAGCAGCTTAGCGGTTGGGCAGGGGACCGTCGCTTTCTTT
11	.	TRBJ1-2	.	TRBV20-1	CSARSGFGYTF	TGCAGTGCTAGGTCAGGCTTTGGCTACACCTTC
16	.	TRBJ2-3	TRBD1	TRBV2	CASSDGGTGVADTQYF	TGTGCCAGCAGTGATGGGGGGACAGGGGTTGCAGATACGCAGTATTTT